This is a list of T cell receptor beta chains from one sample in a study of T cells after yellow fever vaccination. TCRdb used MiXCR to reprocess the 5' RACE reads, holding one entry per CDR3 protein. Of 600,000 to 750,000 distinct CDR3 sequences listed, 12% were seen once; the top ten hold approximately 15%. The input for sequencing was PBMCs, taken on the day of the yellow fever booster vaccination. These receptors were obtained from a young man who received the YFV17D yellow fever vaccine. Each CDR3 is given with its conserved first and last residue. The D gene is left open where the match is weak. The size of a clone is reported for some rows only, either as once, few or many, or as a class for expanded clones.

.	.	TRBV20-1	TRBJ2-7	TGCAGTGCTTTGGTCCCCTCCACGCCCTACGAGCAGTACTTC	CSALVPSTPYEQYF
.	.	TRBV30	TRBJ2-7	TGTGCCCTCCAGATGGATTCCTACGAGCAGTACTTC	CALQMDSYEQYF
TRBD1	few	TRBV28	TRBJ2-3	TGTGCCAGCAGAGTACAGGGGGCAGATACGCAGTATTTT	CASRVQGADTQYF
TRBD1	few	TRBV5-3	TRBJ2-3	TGTGCCAGAAGCTTCTCCAGTGGGACAGTCTGTGGGGATACGCAGTATTTT	CARSFSSGTVCGDTQYF
TRBD2	.	TRBV5-1	TRBJ2-5	TGCGCCAGCAGCTCAATAGCGGGAGGCGGTGGACAAGAGACCCAGTACTTC	CASSSIAGGGGQETQYF
.	.	TRBV20-1	TRBJ2-7	TGCAGTGCGGCGACTAGTGTCTACGAGCAGTACTTC	CSAATSVYEQYF
.	many	TRBV5-4	TRBJ2-3	TGTGCCAGCAGCCGGGACGCCACTACCAAAGATACGCAGTATTTT	CASSRDATTKDTQYF
.	few	TRBV7-2	TRBJ1-1	TGTGCCAGCAGCACCCAACGGGGCGGGGGCACTGAAGCTTTCTTT	CASSTQRGGGTEAFF
.	few	TRBV10-3	TRBJ2-3	TGTGCCATGGGGACTGAAGTTCTTGCTACGCAGTATTTT	CAMGTEVLATQYF
TRBD2	many	TRBV5-1	TRBJ2-7	TGCGCCAGCAGCCACGGACTAGCGGGAAACTACGAGCAGTACTTC	CASSHGLAGNYEQYF
.	few	TRBV14	TRBJ2-1	TGTGCCAGCAGCCAAGCGGGCTACAATGAGCAGTTCTTC	CASSQAGYNEQFF
.	.	TRBV10-3	TRBJ2-3	TGTGCCATCAGTGAGCCCCTATTTTCAGTAGATACGCAGTATTTT	CAISEPLFSVDTQYF
TRBD1	.	TRBV5-1	TRBJ1-4	TGCGCCAGCAGCTTCCGGACAGGGCCTGAAAAACTGTTTTTT	CASSFRTGPEKLFF
.	.	TRBV9	TRBJ2-3	TGTGCCAGCAGCCCTCGACTCATCGCCACAGATACGCAGTATTTT	CASSPRLIATDTQYF
.	.	TRBV30	TRBJ2-7	TGTGCCTGGACTTCCGGGGGCGGAGGGGGCTACGAGCAGTACTTC	CAWTSGGGGGYEQYF
.	few	TRBV20-1	TRBJ2-3	TGCAGTGCCCCCAAGGAGGGCCGAACAGATACGCAGTATTTT	CSAPKEGRTDTQYF
TRBD2	.	TRBV29-1	TRBJ2-1	TGCAGCGTTGGGCGAGCGGGACTAGCGAAGGAGCAGTTCTTC	CSVGRAGLAKEQFF
TRBD1	few	TRBV11-2	TRBJ2-7	TGTGCCAGCAGCTTGGTTGGGACAGGGACCTACGAGCAGTACTTC	CASSLVGTGTYEQYF
.	few	TRBV27	TRBJ2-2	TGTGCCAGCAGAAGGGGTCTGGGGACCGGGGAGCTGTTTTTT	CASRRGLGTGELFF
.	few	TRBV2	TRBJ2-7	TGTGCCAGCAGTGAAGCGCTTCAGACCGGCTACGAGCAGTACTTC	CASSEALQTGYEQYF